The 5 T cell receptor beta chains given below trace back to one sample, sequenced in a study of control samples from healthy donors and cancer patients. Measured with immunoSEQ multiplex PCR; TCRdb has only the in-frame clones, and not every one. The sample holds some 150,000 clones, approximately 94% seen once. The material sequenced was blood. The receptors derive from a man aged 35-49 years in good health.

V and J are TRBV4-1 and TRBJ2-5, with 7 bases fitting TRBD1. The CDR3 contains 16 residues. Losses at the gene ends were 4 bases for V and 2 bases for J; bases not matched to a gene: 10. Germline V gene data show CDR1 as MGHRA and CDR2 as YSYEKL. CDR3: CASSPRDRGLQETQYF. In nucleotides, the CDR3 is TGCGCCAGCAGCCCCCGGGACAGAGGGTTGCAAGAGACCCAGTACTTC.

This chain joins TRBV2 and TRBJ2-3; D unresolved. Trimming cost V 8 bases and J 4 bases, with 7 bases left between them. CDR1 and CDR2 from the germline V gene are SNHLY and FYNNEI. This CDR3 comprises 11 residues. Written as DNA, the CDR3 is TGTGCCAGCCGCCGGGCAGATACGCAGTATTTT. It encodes CASRRADTQYF.

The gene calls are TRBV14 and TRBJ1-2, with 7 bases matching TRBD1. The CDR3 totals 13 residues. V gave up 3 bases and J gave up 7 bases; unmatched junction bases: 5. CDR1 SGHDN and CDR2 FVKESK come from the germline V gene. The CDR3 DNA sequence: TGTGCCAGCAGCCAGGACAGGACGGGTGGCTACACCTTC. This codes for CASSQDRTGGYTF. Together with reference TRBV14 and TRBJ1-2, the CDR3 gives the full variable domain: EAGVTQFPSHSVIEKGQTVTLRCDPISGHDNLYWYRRVMGKEIKFLLHFVKESKQDESGMPNNRFLAERTGGTYSTLKVQPAELEDSGVYFCASSQDRTGGYTFGSGTRLTVV.

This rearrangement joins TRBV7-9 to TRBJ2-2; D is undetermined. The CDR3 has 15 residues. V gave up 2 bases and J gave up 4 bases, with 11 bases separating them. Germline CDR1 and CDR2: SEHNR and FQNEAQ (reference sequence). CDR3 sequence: CASSLHVSSTGELFF. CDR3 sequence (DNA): TGTGCCAGCAGCTTACACGTGTCTTCCACCGGGGAGCTGTTTTTT. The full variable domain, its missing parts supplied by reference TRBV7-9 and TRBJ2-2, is DTGVSQNPRHKITKRGQNVTFRCDPISEHNRLYWYRQTLGQGPEFLTYFQNEAQLEKSRLLSDRFSAERPKGSFSTLEIQRTEQGDSAMYLCASSLHVSSTGELFFGEGSRLTVL.

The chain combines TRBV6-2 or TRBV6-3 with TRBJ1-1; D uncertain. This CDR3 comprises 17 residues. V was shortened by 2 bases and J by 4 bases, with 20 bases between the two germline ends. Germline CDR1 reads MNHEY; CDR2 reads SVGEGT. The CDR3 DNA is TGTGCCAGCAGTTACAAGTTGGTCACCGATTATCCCACTGAAGCTTTCTTT. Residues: CASSYKLVTDYPTEAFF.